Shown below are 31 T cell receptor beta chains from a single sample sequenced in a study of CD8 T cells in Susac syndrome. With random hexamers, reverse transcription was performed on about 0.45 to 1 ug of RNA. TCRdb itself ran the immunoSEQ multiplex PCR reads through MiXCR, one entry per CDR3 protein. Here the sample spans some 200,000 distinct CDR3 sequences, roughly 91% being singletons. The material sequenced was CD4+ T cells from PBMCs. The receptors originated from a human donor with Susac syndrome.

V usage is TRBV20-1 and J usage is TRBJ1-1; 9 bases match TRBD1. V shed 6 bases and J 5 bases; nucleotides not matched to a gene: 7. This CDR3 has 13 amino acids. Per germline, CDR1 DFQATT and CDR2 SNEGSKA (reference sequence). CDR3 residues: CSAIDRGGTEAFF. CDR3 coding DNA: TGCAGTGCCATTGACAGGGGGGGGACTGAAGCTTTCTTT.

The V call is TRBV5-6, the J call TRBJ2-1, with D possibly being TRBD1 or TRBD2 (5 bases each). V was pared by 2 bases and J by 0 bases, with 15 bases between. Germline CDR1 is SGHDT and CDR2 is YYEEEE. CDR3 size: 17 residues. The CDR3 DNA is TGTGCCAGCAGCTTAACTCGGGGCCGAAGCTCCTACAATGAGCAGTTCTTC. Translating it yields CASSLTRGRSSYNEQFF. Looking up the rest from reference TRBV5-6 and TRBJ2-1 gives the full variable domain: DAGVTQSPTHLIKTRGQQVTLRCSPKSGHDTVSWYQQALGQGPQFIFQYYEEEERQRGNFPDRFSGHQFPNYSSELNVNALLLGDSALYLCASSLTRGRSSYNEQFFGPGTRLTVL.

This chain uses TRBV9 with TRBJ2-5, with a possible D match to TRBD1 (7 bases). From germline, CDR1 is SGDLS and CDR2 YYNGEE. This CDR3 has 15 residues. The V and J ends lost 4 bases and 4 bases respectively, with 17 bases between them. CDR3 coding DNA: TGTGCCAGCAGCATGACAGGGTCAGCGGGAGAGACCCAGTACTTC. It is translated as CASSMTGSAGETQYF.

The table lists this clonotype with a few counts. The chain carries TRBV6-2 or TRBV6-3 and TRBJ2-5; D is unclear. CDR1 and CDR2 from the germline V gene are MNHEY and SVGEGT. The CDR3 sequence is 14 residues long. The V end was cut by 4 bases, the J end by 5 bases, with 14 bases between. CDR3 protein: CASSSGSRWETQYF. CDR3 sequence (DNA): TGTGCCAGCAGTTCCGGATCAAGATGGGAGACCCAGTACTTC.

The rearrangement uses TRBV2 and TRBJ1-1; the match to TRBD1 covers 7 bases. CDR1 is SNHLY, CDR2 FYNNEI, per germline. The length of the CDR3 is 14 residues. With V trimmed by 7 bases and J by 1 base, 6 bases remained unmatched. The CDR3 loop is CASTRDSQNTEAFF. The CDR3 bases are TGTGCCAGCACCCGGGACAGCCAGAACACTGAAGCTTTCTTT. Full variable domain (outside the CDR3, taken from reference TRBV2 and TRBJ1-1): EPEVTQTPSHQVTQMGQEVILRCVPISNHLYFYWYRQILGQKVEFLVSFYNNEISEKSEIFDDQFSVERPDGSNFTLKIRSTKLEDSAMYFCASTRDSQNTEAFFGQGTRLTVV.

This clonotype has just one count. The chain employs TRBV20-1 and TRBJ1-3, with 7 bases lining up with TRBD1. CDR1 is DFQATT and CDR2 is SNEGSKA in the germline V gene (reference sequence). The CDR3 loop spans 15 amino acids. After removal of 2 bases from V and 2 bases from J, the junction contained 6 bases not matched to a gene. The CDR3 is CSARYTGTAGNTIYF. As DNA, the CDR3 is TGCAGTGCTAGATATACCGGGACAGCTGGAAACACCATATATTTT.

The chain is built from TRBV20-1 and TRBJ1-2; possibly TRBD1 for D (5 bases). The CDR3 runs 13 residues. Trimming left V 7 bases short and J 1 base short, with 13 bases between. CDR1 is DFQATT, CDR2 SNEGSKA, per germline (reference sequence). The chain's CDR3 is CSVSRGSNYGYTF. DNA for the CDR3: TGCAGTGTTTCTCGGGGCAGTAACTATGGCTACACCTTC.

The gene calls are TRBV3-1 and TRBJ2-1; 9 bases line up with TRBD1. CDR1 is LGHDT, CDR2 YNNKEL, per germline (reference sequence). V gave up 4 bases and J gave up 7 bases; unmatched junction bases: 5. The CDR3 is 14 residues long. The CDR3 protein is CASSPGTGLNEQFF. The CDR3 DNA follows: TGTGCCAGCAGCCCGGGGACAGGGTTGAATGAGCAGTTCTTC.

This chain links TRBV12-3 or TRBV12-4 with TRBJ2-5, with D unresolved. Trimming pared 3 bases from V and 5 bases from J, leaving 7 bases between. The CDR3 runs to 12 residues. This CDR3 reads CASSFIKETQYF. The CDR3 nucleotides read TGTGCCAGCAGTTTTATAAAGGAGACCCAGTACTTC.

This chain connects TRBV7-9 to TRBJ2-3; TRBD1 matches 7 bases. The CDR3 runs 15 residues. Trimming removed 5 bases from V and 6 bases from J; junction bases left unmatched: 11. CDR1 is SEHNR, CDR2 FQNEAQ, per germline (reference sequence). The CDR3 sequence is CASSVARQGADTQYF. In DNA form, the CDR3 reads TGTGCCAGCAGCGTGGCCCGACAGGGCGCGGATACGCAGTATTTT.

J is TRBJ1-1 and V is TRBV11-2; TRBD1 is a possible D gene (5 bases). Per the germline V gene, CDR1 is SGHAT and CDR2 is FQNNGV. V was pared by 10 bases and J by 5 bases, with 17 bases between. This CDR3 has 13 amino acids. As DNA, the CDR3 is TGTGCCAATGGACGGCAGGGAAGTACTGAAGCTTTCTTT. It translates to CANGRQGSTEAFF.

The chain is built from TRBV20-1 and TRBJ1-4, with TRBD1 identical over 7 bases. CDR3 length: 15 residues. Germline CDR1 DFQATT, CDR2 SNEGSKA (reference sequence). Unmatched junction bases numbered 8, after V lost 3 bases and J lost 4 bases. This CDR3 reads CSARLRGLGNEKLFF. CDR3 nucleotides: TGCAGTGCTAGGTTGAGGGGGCTCGGTAATGAAAAACTGTTTTTT.

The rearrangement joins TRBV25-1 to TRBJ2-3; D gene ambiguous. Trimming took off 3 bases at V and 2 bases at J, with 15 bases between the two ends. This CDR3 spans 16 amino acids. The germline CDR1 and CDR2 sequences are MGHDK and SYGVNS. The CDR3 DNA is TGTGCCAGCAGTGATGGGATGCGCAGTCCCACAGATACGCAGTATTTT. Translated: CASSDGMRSPTDTQYF.

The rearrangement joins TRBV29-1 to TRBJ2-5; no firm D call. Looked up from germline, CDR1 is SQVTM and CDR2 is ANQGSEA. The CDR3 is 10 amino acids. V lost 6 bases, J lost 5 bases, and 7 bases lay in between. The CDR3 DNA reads TGCAGCGTCCATGTTGAGACCCAGTACTTC. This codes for CSVHVETQYF.

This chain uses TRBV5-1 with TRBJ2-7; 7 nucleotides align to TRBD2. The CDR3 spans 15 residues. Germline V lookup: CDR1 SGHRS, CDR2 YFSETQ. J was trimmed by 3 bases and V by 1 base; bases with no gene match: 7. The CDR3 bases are TGCGCCAGCAGCTTGCTCCTAGCGGATAACTACGAGCAGTACTTC. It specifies CASSLLLADNYEQYF. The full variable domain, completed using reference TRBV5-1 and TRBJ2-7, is KAGVTQTPRYLIKTRGQQVTLSCSPISGHRSVSWYQQTPGQGLQFLFEYFSETQRNKGNFPGRFSGRQFSNSRSEMNVSTLELGDSALYLCASSLLLADNYEQYFGPGTRLTVT.

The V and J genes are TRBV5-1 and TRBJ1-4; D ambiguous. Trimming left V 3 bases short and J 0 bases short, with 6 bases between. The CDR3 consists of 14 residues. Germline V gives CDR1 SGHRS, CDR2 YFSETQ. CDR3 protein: CASSWISTNEKLFF. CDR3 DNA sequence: TGCGCCAGCAGCTGGATCTCAACTAATGAAAAACTGTTTTTT.

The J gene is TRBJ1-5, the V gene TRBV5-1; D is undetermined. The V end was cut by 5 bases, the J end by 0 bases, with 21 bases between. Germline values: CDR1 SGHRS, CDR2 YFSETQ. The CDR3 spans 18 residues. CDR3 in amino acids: CASRIRHPPPYSNQPQHF. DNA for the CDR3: TGCGCCAGCAGAATTCGACATCCGCCGCCGTATAGCAATCAGCCCCAGCATTTT. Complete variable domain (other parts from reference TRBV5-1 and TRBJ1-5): KAGVTQTPRYLIKTRGQQVTLSCSPISGHRSVSWYQQTPGQGLQFLFEYFSETQRNKGNFPGRFSGRQFSNSRSEMNVSTLELGDSALYLCASRIRHPPPYSNQPQHFGDGTRLSIL.

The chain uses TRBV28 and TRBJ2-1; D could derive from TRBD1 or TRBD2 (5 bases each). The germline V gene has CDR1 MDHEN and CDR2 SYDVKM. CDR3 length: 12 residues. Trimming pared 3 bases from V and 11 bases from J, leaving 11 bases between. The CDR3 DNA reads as TGTGCCAGCAGTTTCCGGTGGGGGAAGCAGTTCTTC. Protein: CASSFRWGKQFF.

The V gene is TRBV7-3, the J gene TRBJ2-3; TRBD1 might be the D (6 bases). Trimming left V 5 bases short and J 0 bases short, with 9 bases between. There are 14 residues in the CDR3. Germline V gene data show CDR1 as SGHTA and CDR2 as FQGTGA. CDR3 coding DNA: TGTGCCAGCAGCCAGGGACATAGCACAGATACGCAGTATTTT. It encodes CASSQGHSTDTQYF.

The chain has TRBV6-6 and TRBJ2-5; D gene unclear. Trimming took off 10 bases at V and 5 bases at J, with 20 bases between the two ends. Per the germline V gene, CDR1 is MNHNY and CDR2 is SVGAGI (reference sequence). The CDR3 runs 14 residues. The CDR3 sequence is CATKSVVEVETQYF. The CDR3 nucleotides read TGTGCCACCAAGTCAGTAGTTGAGGTGGAGACCCAGTACTTC.

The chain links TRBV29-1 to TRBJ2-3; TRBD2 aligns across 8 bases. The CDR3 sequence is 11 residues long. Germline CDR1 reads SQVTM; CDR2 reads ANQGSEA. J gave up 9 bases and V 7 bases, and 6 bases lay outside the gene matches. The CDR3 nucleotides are TGCAGCGGGCGGGAGGTGGGCACGCAGTATTTT. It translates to CSGREVGTQYF.

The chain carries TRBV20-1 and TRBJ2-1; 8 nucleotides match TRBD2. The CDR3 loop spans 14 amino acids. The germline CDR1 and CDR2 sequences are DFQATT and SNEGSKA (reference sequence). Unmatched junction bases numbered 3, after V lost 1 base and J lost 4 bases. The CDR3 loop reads CSARVGGGYNEQFF. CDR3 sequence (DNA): TGCAGTGCTAGAGTAGGCGGGGGGTACAATGAGCAGTTCTTC.

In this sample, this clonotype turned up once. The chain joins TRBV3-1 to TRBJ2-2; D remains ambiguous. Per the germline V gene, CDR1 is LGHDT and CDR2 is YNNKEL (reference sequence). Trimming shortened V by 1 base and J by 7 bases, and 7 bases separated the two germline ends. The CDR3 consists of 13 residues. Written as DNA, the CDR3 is TGTGCCAGCAGCCAAGCTCCTAGCGGGGAGCTGTTTTTT. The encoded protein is CASSQAPSGELFF.

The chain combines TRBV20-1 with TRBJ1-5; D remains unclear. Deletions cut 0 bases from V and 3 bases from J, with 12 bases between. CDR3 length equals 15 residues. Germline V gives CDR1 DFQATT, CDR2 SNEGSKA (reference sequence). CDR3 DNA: TGCAGTGCTAGAGATCAGGACGGCTCCAATCAGCCCCAGCATTTT. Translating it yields CSARDQDGSNQPQHF.

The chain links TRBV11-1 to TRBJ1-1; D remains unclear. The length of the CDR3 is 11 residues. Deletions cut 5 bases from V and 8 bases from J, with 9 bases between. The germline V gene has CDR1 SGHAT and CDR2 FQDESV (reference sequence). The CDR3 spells CASSVLSEAFF. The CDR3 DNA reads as TGTGCCAGCAGCGTTCTATCGGAAGCTTTCTTT.

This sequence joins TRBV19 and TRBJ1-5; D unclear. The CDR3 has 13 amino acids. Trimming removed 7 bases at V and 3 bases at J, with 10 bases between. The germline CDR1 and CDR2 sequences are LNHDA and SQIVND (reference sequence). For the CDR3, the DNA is TGTGCCAGTAATAAGGGAAACAATCAGCCCCAGCATTTT. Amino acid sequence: CASNKGNNQPQHF.

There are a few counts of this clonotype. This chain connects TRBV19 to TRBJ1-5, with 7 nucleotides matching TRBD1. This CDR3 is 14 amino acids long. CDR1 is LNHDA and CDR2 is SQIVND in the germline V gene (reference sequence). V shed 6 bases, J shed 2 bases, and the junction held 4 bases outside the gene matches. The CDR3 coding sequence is TGTGCCAGTAGCCCAGACAGGGGCAATCAGCCCCAGCATTTT. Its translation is CASSPDRGNQPQHF.

CDR3 coding DNA: TGCAGCGTCCACGGACTCGGTTACGAGCAGTACTTC. It encodes CSVHGLGYEQYF. This chain connects TRBV29-1 to TRBJ2-7, with D possibly matching TRBD2 (5 bases). Germline assignment: CDR1 SQVTM and CDR2 ANQGSEA. The CDR3 totals 12 residues. V was shortened by 6 bases and J by 4 bases, with 13 bases between the two germline ends.

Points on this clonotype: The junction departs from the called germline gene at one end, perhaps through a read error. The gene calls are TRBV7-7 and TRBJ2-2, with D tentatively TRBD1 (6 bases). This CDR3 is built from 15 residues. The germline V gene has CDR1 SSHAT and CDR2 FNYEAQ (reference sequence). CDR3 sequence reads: CASSSQGFSTGELFF. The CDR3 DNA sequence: TGTGCTAGCAGCTCACAGGGATTTTCCACCGGGGAGCTGTTTTTT.

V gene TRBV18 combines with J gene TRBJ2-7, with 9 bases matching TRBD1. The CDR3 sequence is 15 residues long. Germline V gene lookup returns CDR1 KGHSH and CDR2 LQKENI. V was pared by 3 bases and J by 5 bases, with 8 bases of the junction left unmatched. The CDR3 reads CASSPTGQGTNEQYF. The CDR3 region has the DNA TGTGCCAGCTCACCGACGGGACAGGGAACCAACGAGCAGTACTTC.

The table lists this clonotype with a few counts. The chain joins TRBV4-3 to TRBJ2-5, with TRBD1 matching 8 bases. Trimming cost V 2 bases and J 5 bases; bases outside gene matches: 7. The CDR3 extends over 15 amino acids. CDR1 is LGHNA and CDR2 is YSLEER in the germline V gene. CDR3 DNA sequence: TGCGCCAGCAGCCAACAGTTAACAGGGGGGGAGACCCAGTACTTC. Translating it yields CASSQQLTGGETQYF.